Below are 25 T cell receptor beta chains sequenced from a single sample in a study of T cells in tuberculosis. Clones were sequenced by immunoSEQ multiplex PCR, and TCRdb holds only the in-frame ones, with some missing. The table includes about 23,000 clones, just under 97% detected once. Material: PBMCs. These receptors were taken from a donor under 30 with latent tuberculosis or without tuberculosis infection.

This CDR3 is CATSREKGAGEKLFF. The CDR3 DNA is TGTGCCACCAGCAGAGAAAAGGGGGCAGGAGAAAAACTGTTTTTT. The rearrangement links TRBV15 to TRBJ1-4, with 7 bases lining up with TRBD1. Trimming at V came to 0 bases and at J to 8 bases, leaving 6 bases not matched to a gene. The length of the CDR3 is 15 residues. Germline-derived CDR1 and CDR2 are LNHNV and YYDKDF (reference sequence).

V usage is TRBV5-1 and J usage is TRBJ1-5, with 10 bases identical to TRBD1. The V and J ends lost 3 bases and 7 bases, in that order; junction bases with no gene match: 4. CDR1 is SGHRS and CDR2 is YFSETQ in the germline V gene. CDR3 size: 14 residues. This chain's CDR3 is CASSSGQGGQPQHF. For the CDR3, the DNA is TGCGCCAGCAGCTCTGGACAGGGGGGGCAGCCCCAGCATTTT.

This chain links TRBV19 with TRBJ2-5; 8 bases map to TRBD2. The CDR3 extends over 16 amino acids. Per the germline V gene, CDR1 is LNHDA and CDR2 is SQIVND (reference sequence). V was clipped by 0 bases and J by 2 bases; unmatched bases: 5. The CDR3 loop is CASSIDLRGAQETQYF. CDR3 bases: TGTGCCAGTAGTATAGATCTGCGGGGGGCTCAAGAGACCCAGTACTTC. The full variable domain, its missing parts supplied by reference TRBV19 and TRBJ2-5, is DGGITQSPKYLFRKEGQNVTLSCEQNLNHDAMYWYRQDPGQGLRLIYYSQIVNDFQKGDIAEGYSVSREKKESFPLTVTSAQKNPTAFYLCASSIDLRGAQETQYFGPGTRLLVL.

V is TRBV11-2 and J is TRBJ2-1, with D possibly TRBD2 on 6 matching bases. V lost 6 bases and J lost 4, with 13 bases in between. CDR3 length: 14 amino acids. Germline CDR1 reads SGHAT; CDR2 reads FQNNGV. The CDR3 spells CASRLARGYNEQFF. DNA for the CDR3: TGTGCCAGCAGGCTCGCACGGGGGTACAATGAGCAGTTCTTC.

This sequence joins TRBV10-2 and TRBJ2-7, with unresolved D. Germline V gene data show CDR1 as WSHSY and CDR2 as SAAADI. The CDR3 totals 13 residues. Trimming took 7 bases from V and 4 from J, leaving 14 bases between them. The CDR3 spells CASTARLGYEQYF. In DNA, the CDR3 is TGCGCCAGCACCGCACGCCTCGGGTACGAGCAGTACTTC.

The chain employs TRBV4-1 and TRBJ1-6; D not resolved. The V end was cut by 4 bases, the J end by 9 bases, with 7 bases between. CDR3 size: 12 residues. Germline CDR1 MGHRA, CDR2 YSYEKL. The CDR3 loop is CASSPPGSPLHF. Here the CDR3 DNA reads TGCGCCAGCAGCCCTCCGGGTTCACCCCTCCACTTT.

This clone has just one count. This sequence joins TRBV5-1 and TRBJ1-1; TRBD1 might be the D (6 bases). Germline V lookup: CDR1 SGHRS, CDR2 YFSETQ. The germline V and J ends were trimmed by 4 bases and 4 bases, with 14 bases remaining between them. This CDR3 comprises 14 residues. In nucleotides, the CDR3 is TGCGCCAGCAGCCAACAGGGATCGGGCACTGAAGCTTTCTTT. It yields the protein CASSQQGSGTEAFF. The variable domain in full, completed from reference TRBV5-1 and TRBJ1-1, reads KAGVTQTPRYLIKTRGQQVTLSCSPISGHRSVSWYQQTPGQGLQFLFEYFSETQRNKGNFPGRFSGRQFSNSRSEMNVSTLELGDSALYLCASSQQGSGTEAFFGQGTRLTVV.

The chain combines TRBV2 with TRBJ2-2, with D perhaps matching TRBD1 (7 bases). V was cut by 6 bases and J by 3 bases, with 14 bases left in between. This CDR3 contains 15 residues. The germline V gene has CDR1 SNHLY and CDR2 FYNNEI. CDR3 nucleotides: TGTGCCAGCAGCGACGACAGGGAGGACACCGGGGAGCTGTTTTTT. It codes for CASSDDREDTGELFF.

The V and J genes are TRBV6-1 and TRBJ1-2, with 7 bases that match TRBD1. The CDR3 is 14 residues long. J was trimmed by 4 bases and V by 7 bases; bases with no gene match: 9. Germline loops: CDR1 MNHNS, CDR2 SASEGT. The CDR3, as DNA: TGTGCCAGCACCCCTCCGACAGGGAGCTATGGCTACACCTTC. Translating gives CASTPPTGSYGYTF.

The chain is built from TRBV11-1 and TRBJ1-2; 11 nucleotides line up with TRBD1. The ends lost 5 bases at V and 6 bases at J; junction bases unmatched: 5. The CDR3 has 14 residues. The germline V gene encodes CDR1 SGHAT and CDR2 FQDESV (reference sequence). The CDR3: CASSLDRGRDGYTF. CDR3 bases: TGTGCCAGCAGCCTGGACAGGGGGCGGGATGGCTACACCTTC.

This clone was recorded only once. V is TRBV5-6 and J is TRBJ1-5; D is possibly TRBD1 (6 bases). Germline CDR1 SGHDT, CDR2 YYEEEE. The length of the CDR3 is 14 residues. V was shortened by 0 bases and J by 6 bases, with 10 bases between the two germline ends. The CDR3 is CASSLGGRSQPQHF. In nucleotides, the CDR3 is TGTGCCAGCAGCTTGGGGGGGCGCAGTCAGCCCCAGCATTTT.

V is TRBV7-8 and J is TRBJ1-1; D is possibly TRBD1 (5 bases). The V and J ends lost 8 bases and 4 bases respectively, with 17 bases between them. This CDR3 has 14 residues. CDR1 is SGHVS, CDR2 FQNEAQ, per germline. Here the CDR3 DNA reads TGTGCCAGCTCTCTGGGGGGGAGCATCACTGAAGCTTTCTTT. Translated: CASSLGGSITEAFF.

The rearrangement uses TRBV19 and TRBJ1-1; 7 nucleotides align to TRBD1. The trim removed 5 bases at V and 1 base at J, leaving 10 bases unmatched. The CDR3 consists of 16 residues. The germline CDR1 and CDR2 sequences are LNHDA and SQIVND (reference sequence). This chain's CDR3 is CASSPTPGTENTEAFF. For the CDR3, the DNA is TGTGCCAGTAGTCCCACTCCCGGGACAGAGAACACTGAAGCTTTCTTT.

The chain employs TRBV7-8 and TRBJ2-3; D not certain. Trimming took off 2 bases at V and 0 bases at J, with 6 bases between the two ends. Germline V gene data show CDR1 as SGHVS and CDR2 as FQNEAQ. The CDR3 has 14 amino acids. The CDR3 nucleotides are TGTGCCAGCAGCTTAAGCACCAGCACAGATACGCAGTATTTT. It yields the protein CASSLSTSTDTQYF.

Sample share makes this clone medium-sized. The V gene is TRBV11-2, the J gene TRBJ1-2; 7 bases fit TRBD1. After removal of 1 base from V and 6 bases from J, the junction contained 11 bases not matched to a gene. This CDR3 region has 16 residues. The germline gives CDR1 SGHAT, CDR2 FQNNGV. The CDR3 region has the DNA TGTGCCAGCAGCTTAGTGGGGCCAGGGGGGAAGGATGGCTACACCTTC. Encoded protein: CASSLVGPGGKDGYTF.

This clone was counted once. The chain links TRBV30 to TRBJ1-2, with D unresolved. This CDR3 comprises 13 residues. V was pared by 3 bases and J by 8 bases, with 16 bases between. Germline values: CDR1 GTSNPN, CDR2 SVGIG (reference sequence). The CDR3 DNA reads TGTGCCTGGAGGACCGAAGGGAGGAGCGGCTACACCTTC. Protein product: CAWRTEGRSGYTF. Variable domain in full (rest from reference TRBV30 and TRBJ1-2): SQTIHQWPATLVQPVGSPLSLECTVEGTSNPNLYWYRQAAGRGLQLLFYSVGIGQISSEVPQNLSASRPQDRQFILSSKKLLLSDSGFYLCAWRTEGRSGYTFGSGTRLTVV.

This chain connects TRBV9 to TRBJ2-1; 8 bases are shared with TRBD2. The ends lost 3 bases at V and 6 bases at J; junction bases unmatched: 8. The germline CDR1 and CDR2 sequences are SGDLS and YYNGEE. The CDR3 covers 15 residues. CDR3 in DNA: TGTGCCAGCAGCGCGCGTAGCGGGGAGGGCAATGAGCAGTTCTTC. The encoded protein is CASSARSGEGNEQFF.

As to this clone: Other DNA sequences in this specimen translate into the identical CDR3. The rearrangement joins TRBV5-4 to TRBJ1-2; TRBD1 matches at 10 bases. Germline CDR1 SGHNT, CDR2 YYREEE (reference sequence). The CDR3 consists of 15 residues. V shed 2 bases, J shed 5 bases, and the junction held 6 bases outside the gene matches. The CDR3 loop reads CASSLVEDRGYGYTF. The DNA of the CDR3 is TGTGCCAGCAGCTTAGTCGAGGACAGGGGGTATGGCTACACCTTC. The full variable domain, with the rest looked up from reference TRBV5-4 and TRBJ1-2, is ETGVTQSPTHLIKTRGQQVTLRCSSQSGHNTVSWYQQALGQGPQFIFQYYREEENGRGNFPPRFSGLQFPNYSSELNVNALELDDSALYLCASSLVEDRGYGYTFGSGTRLTVV.

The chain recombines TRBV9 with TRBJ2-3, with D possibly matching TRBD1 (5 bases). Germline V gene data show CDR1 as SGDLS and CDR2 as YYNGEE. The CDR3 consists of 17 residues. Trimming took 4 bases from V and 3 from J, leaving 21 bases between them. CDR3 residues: CASSHPQGQYGTDTQYF. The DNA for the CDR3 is TGTGCCAGCAGCCATCCGCAGGGTCAGTATGGGACAGATACGCAGTATTTT.

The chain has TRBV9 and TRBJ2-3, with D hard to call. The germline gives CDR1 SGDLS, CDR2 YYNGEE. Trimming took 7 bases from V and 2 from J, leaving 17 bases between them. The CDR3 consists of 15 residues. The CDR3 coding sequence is TGTGCCAGCGCGGATACCAGCGTTAACACAGATACGCAGTATTTT. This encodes CASADTSVNTDTQYF.

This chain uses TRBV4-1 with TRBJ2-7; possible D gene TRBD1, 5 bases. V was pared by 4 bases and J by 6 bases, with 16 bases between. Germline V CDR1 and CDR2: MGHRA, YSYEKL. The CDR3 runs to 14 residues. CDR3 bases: TGCGCCAGCAGCCTACCAGGGTCGTTGGGCGAGCAGTACGTC. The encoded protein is CASSLPGSLGEQYV.

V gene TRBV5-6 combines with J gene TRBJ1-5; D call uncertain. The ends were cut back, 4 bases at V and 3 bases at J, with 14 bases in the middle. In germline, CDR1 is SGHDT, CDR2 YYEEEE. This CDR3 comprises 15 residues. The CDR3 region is CASSRAEGINQPQHF. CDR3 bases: TGTGCCAGCAGCCGGGCCGAGGGCATCAATCAGCCCCAGCATTTT. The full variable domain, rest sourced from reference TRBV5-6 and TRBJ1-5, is DAGVTQSPTHLIKTRGQQVTLRCSPKSGHDTVSWYQQALGQGPQFIFQYYEEEERQRGNFPDRFSGHQFPNYSSELNVNALLLGDSALYLCASSRAEGINQPQHFGDGTRLSIL.

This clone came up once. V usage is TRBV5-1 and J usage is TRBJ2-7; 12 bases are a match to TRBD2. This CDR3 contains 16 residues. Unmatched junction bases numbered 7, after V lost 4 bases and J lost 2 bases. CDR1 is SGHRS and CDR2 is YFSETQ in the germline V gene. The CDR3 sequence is CASSTIPSGGAYEQYF. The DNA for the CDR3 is TGCGCCAGCAGCACAATCCCTAGCGGGGGGGCCTACGAGCAGTACTTC.

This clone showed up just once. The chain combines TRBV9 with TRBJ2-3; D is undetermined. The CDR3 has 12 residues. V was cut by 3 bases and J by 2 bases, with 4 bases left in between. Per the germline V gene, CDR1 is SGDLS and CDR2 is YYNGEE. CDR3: CASSAYTDTQYF. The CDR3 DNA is TGTGCCAGCAGCGCGTACACAGATACGCAGTATTTT.

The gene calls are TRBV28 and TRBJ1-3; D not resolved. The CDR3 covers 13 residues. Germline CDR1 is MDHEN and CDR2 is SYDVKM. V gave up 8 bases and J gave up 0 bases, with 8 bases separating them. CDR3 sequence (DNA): TGTGCCAGCCGCCGAGACTCTGGAAACACCATATATTTT. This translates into CASRRDSGNTIYF. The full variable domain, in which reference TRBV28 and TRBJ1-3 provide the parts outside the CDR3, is DVKVTQSSRYLVKRTGEKVFLECVQDMDHENMFWYRQDPGLGLRLIYFSYDVKMKEKGDIPEGYSVSREKKERFSLILESASTNQTSMYLCASRRDSGNTIYFGEGSWLTVV.